Shown below are 15 T cell receptor beta chains from a single sample sequenced in a study of TIL therapy for anti-PD-1-resistant metastatic lung cancer. Time point in this sample: pre-treatment sample, taken before nivolumab and TIL therapy. This was the immunoSEQ v3 assay. This table comes from immunoSEQ multiplex PCR, and its TCRdb copy is limited to in-frame clones, with some not included. The repertoire holds tens of thousands of clones, with approximately 86% as singletons. Source: blood, taken at baseline. The receptors here all came from a person between 25 and 80 years old with non-small cell lung cancer.

The chain recombines TRBV19 with TRBJ2-4, with TRBD2 matching 10 bases. V lost 0 bases and J lost 6; bases outside the gene matches: 11. From germline, CDR1 is LNHDA and CDR2 SQIVND (reference sequence). The CDR3 is 18 residues long. The CDR3 nucleotides read TGTGCCAGTAGTATAGATGGACCTAGCGGGAGTGTTGCAAACATTCAGTACTTC. This translates into CASSIDGPSGSVANIQYF.

The rearrangement uses TRBV3-1 (or the pseudogene TRBV3-2) and TRBJ2-2, with D unclear. V was shortened by 0 bases and J by 6 bases, with 17 bases between the two germline ends. The CDR3 spans 17 residues. The germline CDR1 and CDR2 sequences are LGHDT and YNNKEL (reference sequence). The CDR3 DNA follows: TGTGCCAGCAGCCAAGAAAGAACTTTTGCCGGGCCCGGGGAGCTGTTTTTT. Its protein product is CASSQERTFAGPGELFF.

This clone has just a few counts. The rearrangement uses TRBV20-1 and TRBJ1-5; possible D gene TRBD1, 5 bases. CDR3 size: 15 residues. Trimming took off 3 bases at V and 2 bases at J, with 14 bases between the two ends. Germline values: CDR1 DFQATT, CDR2 SNEGSKA (reference sequence). The CDR3 loop is CSASAGNGGNQPQHF. CDR3 in DNA: TGCAGTGCTAGTGCAGGGAACGGTGGCAATCAGCCCCAGCATTTT.

Comment on this clone: Other DNA sequences within the sample encode an identical CDR3. The chain joins TRBV28 to TRBJ1-6; 9 positions agree with TRBD1. J gave up 10 bases and V 5 bases, and 6 bases lay outside the gene matches. Germline CDR1 and CDR2: MDHEN and SYDVKM. The CDR3 totals 14 residues. For the CDR3, the DNA is TGTGCCAGCAGTCCCGGACAGGGGCGCTCACCCCTCCACTTT. This translates into CASSPGQGRSPLHF.

The V gene is TRBV30, the J gene TRBJ1-5; maybe TRBD1 (5 bases). Looked up from germline, CDR1 is GTSNPN and CDR2 is SVGIG (reference sequence). The V end was cut by 5 bases, the J end by 4 bases, with 9 bases between. The CDR3 runs to 12 residues. Written as DNA, the CDR3 is TGTGCCTGGGACCGGGGGAATCAGCCCCAGCATTTT. This codes for CAWDRGNQPQHF. Using reference TRBV30 and TRBJ1-5 for the parts outside the CDR3, the full variable domain is SQTIHQWPATLVQPVGSPLSLECTVEGTSNPNLYWYRQAAGRGLQLLFYSVGIGQISSEVPQNLSASRPQDRQFILSSKKLLLSDSGFYLCAWDRGNQPQHFGDGTRLSIL.

This clone has a single count. The rearrangement links TRBV27 to TRBJ1-5; possibly TRBD1 for D (5 bases). V lost 5 bases, J lost 4 bases, and 12 bases lay in between. CDR3 length: 14 amino acids. Germline assignment: CDR1 MNHEY and CDR2 SMNVEV (reference sequence). CDR3 in DNA: TGTGCCAGCAGTCAAACTGACAGTAATCAGCCCCAGCATTTT. Protein sequence: CASSQTDSNQPQHF.

A few counts support this clone. The chain combines TRBV6-2 or TRBV6-3 with TRBJ2-3; TRBD2 might be the D (6 bases). The CDR3 runs to 15 residues. Germline-derived CDR1 and CDR2 are MNHEY and SVGEGT. V shed 7 bases and J shed 4 bases, with 18 bases lying between them. CDR3 sequence (DNA): TGTGCCAGCACCCCTGGAGGGTCGGAGGCAGATACGCAGTATTTT. Translating gives CASTPGGSEADTQYF.

This clone was observed a handful of times. The genes are TRBV11-2 and TRBJ1-3; D is ambiguous. CDR3 length: 14 residues. From germline, CDR1 is SGHAT and CDR2 FQNNGV. Trimming shortened V by 5 bases and J by 0 bases, and 8 bases separated the two germline ends. CDR3: CASSPRGSGNTIYF. CDR3 bases: TGTGCCAGCAGCCCGCGGGGCTCTGGAAACACCATATATTTT.

The V gene is TRBV24-1, the J gene TRBJ2-3; 11 bases are shared with TRBD1. The CDR3 contains 19 residues. Germline CDR1 and CDR2: KGHDR and SFDVKD. V was pared by 3 bases and J by 4 bases, with 14 bases of the junction left unmatched. The CDR3 nucleotides read TGTGCCACCAGTGATCCCCGGGACAGGGGGAAGGCGGATCCAGATACGCAGTATTTT. Protein product: CATSDPRDRGKADPDTQYF.

This clone was recorded only once. The chain combines TRBV7-9 with TRBJ2-1; possible D gene TRBD1, 5 bases. V was trimmed by 4 bases and J by 7 bases, leaving 17 bases between them. Looked up from germline, CDR1 is SEHNR and CDR2 is FQNEAQ (reference sequence). The CDR3 loop spans 15 amino acids. In DNA, the CDR3 is TGTGCCAGCAGCTCCCCTACTACCCAGGGTAATGAGCAGTTCTTC. This codes for CASSSPTTQGNEQFF.

The chain joins TRBV9 to TRBJ1-1; D gene unclear. Trimming took off 0 bases at V and 0 bases at J, with 9 bases between the two ends. CDR1 is SGDLS and CDR2 is YYNGEE in the germline V gene. This CDR3 is built from 15 residues. CDR3 sequence reads: CASSVVPEMNTEAFF. CDR3 bases: TGTGCCAGCAGCGTAGTTCCAGAGATGAACACTGAAGCTTTCTTT.

The chain recombines TRBV7-9 with TRBJ2-5; TRBD1 matches 10 bases. CDR1 SEHNR and CDR2 FQNEAQ come from the germline V gene (reference sequence). CDR3 size: 17 residues. The J segment lost 5 bases and the V segment lost 1 base, leaving 10 bases of the junction unmatched. In DNA form, the CDR3 reads TGTGCCAGCAGCTTAGGTTGGGGACAGGGGTCTTCGGAGACCCAGTACTTC. Protein: CASSLGWGQGSSETQYF.

The rearrangement joins TRBV28 to TRBJ2-6; TRBD1 agrees at 11 bases. The CDR3 extends over 17 amino acids. The junction had 6 bases not matched to a gene; V was cut back by 5 bases and J by 3 bases. The V gene's germline CDR1 is MDHEN and CDR2 SYDVKM. CDR3 bases: TGTGCCAGCAGTGGAGGACAGGGGGCCAGTGGGGCCAACGTCCTGACTTTC. It yields the protein CASSGGQGASGANVLTF.

The chain combines TRBV10-1 with TRBJ2-1; 7 bases fit TRBD1. From germline, CDR1 is WNHNN and CDR2 SYGVQD (reference sequence). With V trimmed by 10 bases and J by 6 bases, 24 bases remained unmatched. This CDR3 comprises 18 residues. CDR3 in amino acids: CATTREGGNIPVPNEQFF. For the CDR3, the DNA is TGCGCCACCACCCGGGAAGGGGGCAATATCCCGGTGCCCAATGAGCAGTTCTTC.

V usage is TRBV6-5 and J usage is TRBJ2-2; 7 bases match TRBD2. This CDR3 region has 15 residues. Germline assignment: CDR1 MNHEY and CDR2 SVGAGI. Trimming removed 10 bases from V and 2 bases from J; junction bases left unmatched: 10. The CDR3 coding sequence is TGTGCCACTGCGCGGCTAGCGGACAACACCGGGGAGCTGTTTTTT. It codes for CATARLADNTGELFF.